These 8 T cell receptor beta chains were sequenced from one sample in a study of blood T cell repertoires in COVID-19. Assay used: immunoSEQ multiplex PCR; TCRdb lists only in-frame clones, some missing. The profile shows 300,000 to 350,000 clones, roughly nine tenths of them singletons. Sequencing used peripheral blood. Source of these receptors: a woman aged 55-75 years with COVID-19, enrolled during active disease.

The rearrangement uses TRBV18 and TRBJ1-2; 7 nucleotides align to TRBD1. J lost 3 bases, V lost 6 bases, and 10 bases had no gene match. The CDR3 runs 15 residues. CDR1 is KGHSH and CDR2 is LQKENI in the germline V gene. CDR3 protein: CASSPKNDRDYGYTF. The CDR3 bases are TGTGCCAGCTCTCCGAAAAATGACAGGGACTATGGCTACACCTTC.

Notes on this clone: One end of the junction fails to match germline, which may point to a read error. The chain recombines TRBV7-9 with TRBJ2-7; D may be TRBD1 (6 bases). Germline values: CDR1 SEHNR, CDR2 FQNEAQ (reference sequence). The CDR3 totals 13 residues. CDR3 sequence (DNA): TGTGCCAGCAGCTTGGGACAAGCCTACGGGCAGTACTTC. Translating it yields CASSLGQAYGQYF.

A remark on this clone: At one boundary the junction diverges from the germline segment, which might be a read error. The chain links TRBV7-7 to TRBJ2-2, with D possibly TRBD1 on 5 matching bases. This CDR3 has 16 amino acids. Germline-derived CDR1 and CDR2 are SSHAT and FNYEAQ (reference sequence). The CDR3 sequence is CASSLGAQVNTGELFF. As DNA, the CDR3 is TGTGCTAGCAGCTTAGGCGCACAGGTCAACACCGGGGAGCTGTTTTTT. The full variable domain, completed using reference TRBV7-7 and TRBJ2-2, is GAGVSQSPRYKVTKRGQDVTLRCDPISSHATLYWYQQALGQGPEFLTYFNYEAQPDKSGLPSDRFSAERPEGSISTLTIQRTEQRDSAMYRCASSLGAQVNTGELFFGEGSRLTVL.

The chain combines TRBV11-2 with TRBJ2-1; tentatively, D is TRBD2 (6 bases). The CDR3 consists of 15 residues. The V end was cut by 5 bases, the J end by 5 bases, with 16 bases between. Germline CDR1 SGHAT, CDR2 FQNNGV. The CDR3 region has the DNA TGTGCCAGCAGCATTACCGGGACTGTTAACAATGAGCAGTTCTTC. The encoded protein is CASSITGTVNNEQFF.

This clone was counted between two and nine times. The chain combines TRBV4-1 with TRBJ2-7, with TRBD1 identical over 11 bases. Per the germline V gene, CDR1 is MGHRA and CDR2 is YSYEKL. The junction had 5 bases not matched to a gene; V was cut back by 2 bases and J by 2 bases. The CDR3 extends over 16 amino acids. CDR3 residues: CASSQRGQGGPYEQYF. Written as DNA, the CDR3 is TGCGCCAGCAGCCAACGGGGACAGGGGGGCCCCTACGAGCAGTACTTC.

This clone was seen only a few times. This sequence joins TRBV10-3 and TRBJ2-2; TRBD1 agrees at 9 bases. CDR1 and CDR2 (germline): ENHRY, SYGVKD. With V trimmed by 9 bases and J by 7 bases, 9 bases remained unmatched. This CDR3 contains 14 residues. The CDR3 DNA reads TGTGCCATGGGGGACAGGGAGATCGTCGGGGAGCTGTTTTTT. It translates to CAMGDREIVGELFF.

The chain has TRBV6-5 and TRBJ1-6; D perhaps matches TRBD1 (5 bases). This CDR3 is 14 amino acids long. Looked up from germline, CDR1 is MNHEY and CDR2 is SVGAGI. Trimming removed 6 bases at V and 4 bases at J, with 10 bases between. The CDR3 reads CASRSTGYNSPLHF. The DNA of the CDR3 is TGTGCCAGCAGGTCTACAGGTTATAATTCACCCCTCCACTTT.

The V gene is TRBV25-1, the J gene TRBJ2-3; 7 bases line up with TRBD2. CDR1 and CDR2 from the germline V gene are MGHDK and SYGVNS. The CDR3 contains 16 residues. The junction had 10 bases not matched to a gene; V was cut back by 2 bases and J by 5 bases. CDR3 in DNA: TGTGCCAGCAGTGAAGCGACTAGCAGATTGGGAGATACGCAGTATTTT. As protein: CASSEATSRLGDTQYF. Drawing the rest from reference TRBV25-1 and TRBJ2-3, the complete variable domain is EADIYQTPRYLVIGTGKKITLECSQTMGHDKMYWYQQDPGMELHLIHYSYGVNSTEKGDLSSESTVSRIRTEHFPLTLESARPSHTSQYLCASSEATSRLGDTQYFGPGTRLTVL.